These T cell receptor beta chains were read from a single sample in a study of blood T cell repertoires in COVID-19. Method: immunoSEQ multiplex PCR; TCRdb's copy keeps in-frame clones and lacks some. Altogether 150,000 or so clones are present, roughly 86% being singletons, with the ten largest covering about 1.6%. Sequencing was performed on peripheral blood. The origin of the receptors is a woman aged 45-60 years with acute or convalescent COVID-19. The CDR3 runs from the conserved cysteine through the conserved F or W. The D gene is left open where the match is weak. Rows give clone size only sometimes, using once, few, many, or a class for an expanded clone.

j_gene: TRBJ2-3
d_gene: NA
v_gene: TRBV5-6
abundance: NA
CDR3nt: TGTGCCAGCAGCTTTTATTGGGGCCCTGACACAGATACGCAGTATTTT
CDR3aa: CASSFYWGPDTDTQYF

j_gene: TRBJ1-4
d_gene: TRBD1
v_gene: TRBV18
abundance: NA
CDR3nt: TGTGCCAGCTCACCGCGGACAGGGTTTACTGAAAAACTGTTTTTT
CDR3aa: CASSPRTGFTEKLFF

j_gene: TRBJ2-7
d_gene: NA
v_gene: TRBV7-2
abundance: NA
CDR3nt: TGTGCCAGCAGCTTAGTCCTTCCTCCGGGCGAGCAGTACTTC
CDR3aa: CASSLVLPPGEQYF

j_gene: TRBJ2-7
d_gene: TRBD2
v_gene: TRBV7-2
abundance: NA
CDR3nt: TGTGCCAGCAGCTTAGGGGTCGCGGGGGGGTTCTACGAGCAGTACTTC
CDR3aa: CASSLGVAGGFYEQYF

j_gene: TRBJ1-2
d_gene: NA
v_gene: TRBV10-2
abundance: NA
CDR3nt: TGCGCCAGCAGTGAGTCGGGTTGGTGGGGCAACTATGGCTACACCTTC
CDR3aa: CASSESGWWGNYGYTF

j_gene: TRBJ1-6
d_gene: NA
v_gene: TRBV5-1
abundance: NA
CDR3nt: TGCGCCAGCACCCCGGTCCGGCTGCGGGATAATTCACCCCTCCACTTT
CDR3aa: CASTPVRLRDNSPLHF

j_gene: TRBJ1-2
d_gene: TRBD1
v_gene: TRBV5-6
abundance: NA
CDR3nt: TGTGCCAACCCCCCCTTGAGACAGGGGCGGGATAAGGGTGGCTACACCTTC
CDR3aa: CANPPLRQGRDKGGYTF

j_gene: TRBJ2-7
d_gene: TRBD2
v_gene: TRBV27
abundance: NA
CDR3nt: TGTGCCAGCTCTCCGGGACTAGGTAACGAGCAGTACTTC
CDR3aa: CASSPGLGNEQYF

j_gene: TRBJ1-2
d_gene: TRBD1
v_gene: TRBV7-2
abundance: NA
CDR3nt: TGTGCCAGCAGCTTAGCAGGGGGCGAGGTTCGCGATGGCTACACCTTC
CDR3aa: CASSLAGGEVRDGYTF

j_gene: TRBJ2-2
d_gene: NA
v_gene: TRBV9
abundance: NA
CDR3nt: TGTGCCAGCAGCATACCTAGGGGGGAGCTGTTTTTT
CDR3aa: CASSIPRGELFF

j_gene: TRBJ1-6
d_gene: TRBD1
v_gene: TRBV6-5
abundance: few
CDR3nt: TGTGCCAGCAGCCAAAGGACAGGCCCTAATTCACCCCTCCACTTT
CDR3aa: CASSQRTGPNSPLHF

j_gene: TRBJ2-7
d_gene: TRBD2
v_gene: TRBV14
abundance: NA
CDR3nt: TGTGCCAGCAGCCAAGATCTTGGCGGGAGTAATGAGCAGTACTTC
CDR3aa: CASSQDLGGSNEQYF

j_gene: TRBJ1-3
d_gene: NA
v_gene: TRBV4-3
abundance: NA
CDR3nt: TGCGCCAGCAGCCAAGGCGCGTCCTCTGGAAACACCATATATTTT
CDR3aa: CASSQGASSGNTIYF

j_gene: TRBJ1-2
d_gene: TRBD1
v_gene: TRBV29-1
abundance: NA
CDR3nt: TGCAGCGTTCCTCGGGACAGCCGAGTGGATGGCTACACCTTC
CDR3aa: CSVPRDSRVDGYTF

j_gene: TRBJ2-3
d_gene: TRBD1
v_gene: TRBV19
abundance: once
CDR3nt: TGTGCCAGTTCAACAGGGGGATCAACAGATACGCAGTATTTT
CDR3aa: CASSTGGSTDTQYF

j_gene: TRBJ2-2
d_gene: TRBD1
v_gene: TRBV2
abundance: NA
CDR3nt: TGTGCCAGCAAAACCGGGACAGAAACCGGGGAGCTGTTTTTT
CDR3aa: CASKTGTETGELFF

j_gene: TRBJ1-1
d_gene: NA
v_gene: TRBV10-2
abundance: NA
CDR3nt: TGCGCCAGCAGTAGGGGCGCGGATACTGAAGCTTTCTTT
CDR3aa: CASSRGADTEAFF

j_gene: TRBJ2-3
d_gene: TRBD2
v_gene: TRBV2
abundance: few
CDR3nt: TGTGCCAGCAGCGTCCCTGGAGGGGAGGGGCAGTATTTT
CDR3aa: CASSVPGGEGQYF

j_gene: TRBJ2-1
d_gene: NA
v_gene: TRBV6-6
abundance: NA
CDR3nt: TGTGCCAGCAGTACATACAGGGGGGAGGGCAATGAGCAGTTCTTC
CDR3aa: CASSTYRGEGNEQFF

j_gene: TRBJ1-2
d_gene: NA
v_gene: TRBV11-2
abundance: once
CDR3nt: TGTGCCAGCAGCGCGAACATGGCCCCGGAGGGCTACACCTTC
CDR3aa: CASSANMAPEGYTF

j_gene: TRBJ1-2
d_gene: NA
v_gene: TRBV27
abundance: few
CDR3nt: TGTGCCAGCAGTTCCGGGACTTTTAACTATGGCTACACCTTC
CDR3aa: CASSSGTFNYGYTF

j_gene: TRBJ1-5
d_gene: TRBD1
v_gene: TRBV2
abundance: NA
CDR3nt: TGTGCCAGCAGTGGAGGACAGGGTAAGAACCAGCCCCAGCATTTT
CDR3aa: CASSGGQGKNQPQHF

j_gene: TRBJ2-1
d_gene: NA
v_gene: TRBV15
abundance: NA
CDR3nt: TGTGCCACCAGCAGAGATGGTAGCCCCTACAATGAGCAGTTCTTC
CDR3aa: CATSRDGSPYNEQFF

j_gene: TRBJ1-5
d_gene: NA
v_gene: TRBV11-3
abundance: NA
CDR3nt: TGTGCCAGCAGCCGTACCCTAGGCCAGCCCCAGCATTTT
CDR3aa: CASSRTLGQPQHF

j_gene: TRBJ1-2
d_gene: NA
v_gene: TRBV29-1
abundance: NA
CDR3nt: TGCAGCGTTGAAGGGCAGGACTATGGCTACACCTTC
CDR3aa: CSVEGQDYGYTF

j_gene: TRBJ2-7
d_gene: TRBD1
v_gene: TRBV7-8
abundance: NA
CDR3nt: TGTGCCAGCAGCCCCACGACAGGGGGTCGATACGAGCAGTACTTC
CDR3aa: CASSPTTGGRYEQYF

j_gene: TRBJ2-7
d_gene: TRBD2
v_gene: TRBV6-5
abundance: NA
CDR3nt: TGTGCCAGCAGTTACTCAGGGACTAGCGGAACCTACGAAATGTACTTC
CDR3aa: CASSYSGTSGTYEMYF

j_gene: TRBJ1-2
d_gene: NA
v_gene: TRBV20-1
abundance: few
CDR3nt: TGCAGTGCTAGTATCGACAGGAGACCTTATGGCTACACCTTC
CDR3aa: CSASIDRRPYGYTF